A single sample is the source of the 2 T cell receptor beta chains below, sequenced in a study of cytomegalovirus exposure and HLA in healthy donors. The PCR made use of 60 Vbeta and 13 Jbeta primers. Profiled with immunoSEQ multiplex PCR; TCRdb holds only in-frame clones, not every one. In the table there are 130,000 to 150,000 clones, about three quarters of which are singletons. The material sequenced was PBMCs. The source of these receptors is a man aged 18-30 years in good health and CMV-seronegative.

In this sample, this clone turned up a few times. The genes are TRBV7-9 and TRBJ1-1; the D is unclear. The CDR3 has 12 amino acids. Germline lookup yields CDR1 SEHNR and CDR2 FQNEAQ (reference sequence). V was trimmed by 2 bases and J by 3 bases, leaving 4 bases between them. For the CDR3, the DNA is TGTGCCAGCAGCTTATTATACACTGAAGCTTTCTTT. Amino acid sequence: CASSLLYTEAFF.

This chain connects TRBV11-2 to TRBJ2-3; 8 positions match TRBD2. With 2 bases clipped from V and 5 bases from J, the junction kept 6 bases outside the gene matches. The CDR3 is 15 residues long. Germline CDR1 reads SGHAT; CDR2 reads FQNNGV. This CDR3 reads CASSLRREGGDTQYF. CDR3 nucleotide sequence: TGTGCCAGCAGCTTAAGACGGGAGGGGGGAGATACGCAGTATTTT.